Detailed here is one TCR beta chain. Its cognate antigen is unknown. An end of the junction differs from the germline gene, which may be a read error. Amplification targeted TCR beta CDR3 regions from RNA transcripts. The TCR CDR3 first-round RT-PCR relied on the HTBI primer set. TCRdb reprocessed the multiplex PCR reads via MiXCR and lists one record per CDR3 protein. The sample gives 640,000 or so distinct CDR3 sequences, 12% to 15% of which show up once; roughly 6.9% is in the top ten. The PBMCs had their origin in roughly 10 ml of fresh peripheral blood. These data are taken from a study of T cells in Graves' hyperthyroidism and ophthalmopathy. Study observations and caveats: Through a model of 13 V-J features, ophthalmopathy was separated from stable hyperthyroidism.

The sample consisted of blood. This sequence originates from a woman aged 18 to 35 with Graves' ophthalmopathy.

For the CDR3, the DNA is TGCCCCAGCAGCTCAGCCGGGACTAGCGGGCACAATGAGCAGTTCTTC. As protein: CPSSSAGTSGHNEQFF. The V call is TRBV5-1, the J call TRBJ2-1, with TRBD2 matching over 12 bases. Germline CDR1 is SGHRS and CDR2 is YFSETQ. This CDR3 contains 16 residues.